The rows below give T cell receptor beta chains drawn from one sample of a study of cytomegalovirus exposure and HLA in healthy donors. Clones were read by immunoSEQ multiplex PCR, and TCRdb kept only the in-frame ones, dropping some. The table counts roughly 75,000 clones; 4% to 5.5% lies in the top ten. Sequenced: PBMCs. The receptor source for this set is a man in his forties in good health and CMV-seronegative. Each CDR3 is given with its conserved first and last residue.

14	TRBV18	TRBJ2-7	CASSPRQGSYEQYF
12	TRBV7-2	TRBJ1-4	CAIGTGDEKLFF
15	TRBV7-6	TRBJ2-3	CASSLGSGGPDTQYF
13	TRBV6-4	TRBJ1-1	CARNGSIPPGAFF
15	TRBV5-4	TRBJ2-3	CASSRDFSSTDTQYF
13	TRBV19	TRBJ1-5	CASSITQKQPQHF
14	TRBV9	TRBJ1-4	CASSGRGLEEKLFF
14	TRBV19	TRBJ2-3	CASSVGEGPDTQYF
18	TRBV14	TRBJ2-1	CASSRITGLAGVFNEQFF
14	TRBV7-6	TRBJ2-5	CASSFESGGETQYF
14	TRBV7-8	TRBJ2-1	CASSLGGEGLAEFF
11	TRBV19	TRBJ1-2	CASSRDRGYTF
15	TRBV28	TRBJ2-2	CASRGGSVSSGELFF
14	TRBV30	TRBJ1-2	CAWKGQGVGYGYTF
11	TRBV18	TRBJ2-7	CASSTAYEQYF
12	TRBV5-4	TRBJ2-7	CASSLVAGEQYF
13	TRBV6-4	TRBJ2-5	CASSQDRGDTQYF
13	TRBV29-1	TRBJ2-3	CSALLGGADTQYF
15	TRBV6-6	TRBJ2-5	CASSSSGGAAKTQHF
15	TRBV21-1	TRBJ2-7	CASSKSGQVSYEQYF
13	TRBV2	TRBJ1-1	CASSRSVGTEAFF
18	TRBV9	TRBJ2-7	CASSGGLAGATSSYEQYF
13	TRBV29-1	TRBJ2-7	CSVKTGGSYEQYF
13	TRBV7-7	TRBJ2-1	CASSIRQGWEQFF
16	TRBV6-5	TRBJ2-1	CASSYSTSGTHNEQFF
14	TRBV18	TRBJ2-1	CASSLDRGYNEQFF
17	TRBV5-6	TRBJ2-1	CASSFSHRQGIYNEQFF
12	TRBV7-2	TRBJ2-7	CASSYLRSEQYF
16	TRBV13	TRBJ1-6	CASSLAQGMGNSPLHF
14	TRBV19	TRBJ1-5	CASSIGLGNQPQHF
15	TRBV9	TRBJ1-2	CASSVGIGQGYGYTF
14	TRBV10-1	TRBJ2-3	CASSASGSTDTQYF
13	TRBV4-1	TRBJ1-2	CASSWDRDFGYTF
15	TRBV6-6	TRBJ2-6	CASETSGSGANVLTF
14	TRBV6-5	TRBJ1-1	CASSYSQVNTEAFF
14	TRBV19	TRBJ1-5	CASSSTGGNQPQHF
14	TRBV11-2	TRBJ2-2	CASTLGRETGELFF
17	TRBV11-2	TRBJ1-3	CASSQDSGGVTGNTIYF
15	TRBV27	TRBJ2-1	CASSPMGTTYNEQFF
15	TRBV11-2	TRBJ2-7	CASSLAPQGTSEQYF
15	TRBV14	TRBJ1-1	CASSRLGQGNTEAFF
21	TRBV19	TRBJ1-1	CASSTYPGTGLFITSNTEAFF
19	TRBV7-2	TRBJ2-1	CASSSADGRMGLAGNEQFF
19	TRBV7-9	TRBJ2-1	CASRWRGASGRLVIDEQFF
13	TRBV10-1	TRBJ2-1	CASSRDFYNEQFF
16	TRBV7-2	TRBJ2-7	CASSLGVTTGDYEQYF
16	TRBV9	TRBJ1-5	CASSVGTGSSNQPQHF
14	TRBV4-1	TRBJ1-3	CASSQVRVGNTIYF
13	TRBV29-1	TRBJ1-1	CSVLEGAWTEAFF
18	TRBV6-1	TRBJ2-7	CASSARRGGATSDYEQYF
16	TRBV27	TRBJ2-1	CASSLPPKWSYNEQFF
16	TRBV5-4	TRBJ2-5	CASSLETGTRQETQYF
13	TRBV29-1	TRBJ1-1	CRTGSGENTEAFF